This T cell receptor beta chain was sequenced in a study of radiotherapy plus CTLA-4 blockade in lung cancer. About the research overall: Objective responses arose in roughly 18% of patients, and 31% experienced disease control. Study results and limitations: Subsequent to radiotherapy plus ipilimumab, tumor-derived TCR clones underwent expansion in blood.

TCRdb keeps only in-frame clones here, not all; method: immunoSEQ multiplex PCR. This sample carries about 59,000 clones, under 75% of them seen once, and the ten largest clones take about 8%. This clone was seen just once. The antigen remains undetermined. With 0 bases removed from V and 2 bases from J, the gap between germline ends came to 9 bases. From germline, CDR1 is SGHRS and CDR2 YFSETQ. The CDR3 runs to 14 residues. Ipilimumab-mediated CTLA-4 blockade plus focal radiation was given to patients having chemo-refractory metastatic non-small-cell lung cancer. The J gene is TRBJ2-7, the V gene TRBV5-1; D ambiguous. Sequencing used peripheral blood, obtained from a patient treated with radiotherapy plus ipilimumab. This receptor was obtained from a human donor with non-small cell lung cancer whose response to radiotherapy plus ipilimumab could not be evaluated. CDR3 DNA sequence: TGCGCCAGCAGCTTGGGGCCTCCAACCTACGAGCAGTACTTC. Translated, it gives CASSLGPPTYEQYF.